The 25 T cell receptor beta chains presented below share a single source sample, sequenced in a study of T cell responses to AZD1222 COVID-19 vaccine. Sequencing used immunoSEQ multiplex PCR; TCRdb keeps in-frame clones, though not all of them. The table shows 80,000 or so clones, with over 80% occurring only once. The sample here was peripheral blood, taken on day 0 of AZD1222 vaccination. These receptors were obtained from an adult in good health.

In this sample, this clone turned up a few times. CDR3 loop: CASSLSVWNNEQFF. The CDR3 DNA reads as TGTGCCAGCAGTTTATCCGTCTGGAACAATGAGCAGTTCTTC. The chain uses TRBV27 and TRBJ2-1, with no clear D. The CDR3 covers 14 residues. Trimming removed 0 bases at V and 5 bases at J, with 8 bases between. Germline V gene lookup returns CDR1 MNHEY and CDR2 SMNVEV (reference sequence).

This chain joins TRBV4-3 and TRBJ1-2; 7 nucleotides match TRBD1. This CDR3 is 15 amino acids long. The junction had 8 bases not matched to a gene; V was cut back by 0 bases and J by 7 bases. Germline V gives CDR1 LGHNA, CDR2 YSLEER. The DNA for the CDR3 is TGCGCCAGCAGCCAAGATCCAGGGGGGTTGCGTGGCTACACCTTC. This codes for CASSQDPGGLRGYTF.

This sequence joins TRBV19 and TRBJ2-1, with 8 positions matching TRBD1. The CDR3 runs 15 residues. Germline V lookup: CDR1 LNHDA, CDR2 SQIVND (reference sequence). V lost 4 bases to trimming and J lost 4 bases; unmatched junction nucleotides: 6. CDR3 DNA sequence: TGTGCCAGTAGTACGGACAGGGACAAATACAATGAGCAGTTCTTC. Its translation is CASSTDRDKYNEQFF. Using reference TRBV19 and TRBJ2-1 for the parts outside the CDR3, the full variable domain is DGGITQSPKYLFRKEGQNVTLSCEQNLNHDAMYWYRQDPGQGLRLIYYSQIVNDFQKGDIAEGYSVSREKKESFPLTVTSAQKNPTAFYLCASSTDRDKYNEQFFGPGTRLTVL.

The CDR3 region is CASSYQGLEAFF. The CDR3 nucleotides read TGTGCCAGCAGTTACCAGGGGCTTGAAGCTTTCTTT. This sequence joins TRBV6-6 and TRBJ1-1; D might be TRBD1 (6 bases). The CDR3 is 12 residues long. Germline CDR1 and CDR2: MNHNY and SVGAGI (reference sequence). The V end was cut by 2 bases, the J end by 7 bases, with 8 bases between.

The J gene is TRBJ1-5, the V gene TRBV29-1; 11 nucleotides agree with TRBD1. The length of the CDR3 is 16 residues. V lost 4 bases to trimming and J lost 6 bases; unmatched junction nucleotides: 11. CDR1 is SQVTM, CDR2 ANQGSEA, per germline. The CDR3 loop is CSVGDRTGGKGQPQHF. The CDR3 region has the DNA TGCAGCGTTGGGGATAGGACAGGGGGCAAGGGTCAGCCCCAGCATTTT.

CDR3 in DNA: TGTGCCAGCAATGTCGGTCGAAGCACTGAAGCTTTCTTT. Translation gives CASNVGRSTEAFF. This chain joins TRBV5-4 and TRBJ1-1, with no clear D. Germline V gene lookup returns CDR1 SGHNT and CDR2 YYREEE (reference sequence). V was trimmed by 6 bases and J by 4 bases, leaving 13 bases between them. This CDR3 is 13 amino acids long.

This clone has just a few counts. The chain recombines TRBV5-8 with TRBJ1-5, with D maybe TRBD1 (6 bases). V gave up 2 bases and J gave up 5 bases, with 14 bases separating them. The length of the CDR3 is 15 residues. Germline loops: CDR1 SGHTS, CDR2 YDEGEE. DNA of the CDR3: TGTGCCAGCAGCTTAGGGGACACCCAGCATCAGCCCCAGCATTTT. This codes for CASSLGDTQHQPQHF.

V usage is TRBV5-4 and J usage is TRBJ2-4; either TRBD1 or TRBD2 may supply D (6 bases each). Germline V gene sequence: CDR1 SGHNT, CDR2 YYREEE (reference sequence). The CDR3 spans 16 residues. V was pared by 3 bases and J by 7 bases, with 20 bases between. The CDR3 region has the DNA TGTGCCAGCAGCTCTGTCGTCGGGCAGGGGAGGAACATTCAGTACTTC. Its translation is CASSSVVGQGRNIQYF. The variable domain in full, with the rest retrieved from reference TRBV5-4 and TRBJ2-4, is ETGVTQSPTHLIKTRGQQVTLRCSSQSGHNTVSWYQQALGQGPQFIFQYYREEENGRGNFPPRFSGLQFPNYSSELNVNALELDDSALYLCASSSVVGQGRNIQYFGAGTRLSVL.

This clone occurred once. The chain carries TRBV19 and TRBJ1-1; D may be TRBD1 (5 bases). V was shortened by 6 bases and J by 0 bases, with 23 bases between the two germline ends. From germline, CDR1 is LNHDA and CDR2 SQIVND (reference sequence). This CDR3 contains 18 residues. The CDR3 loop reads CASRHQHRGAGLNTEAFF. The CDR3 bases are TGTGCCAGTAGACACCAACACCGAGGAGCAGGGTTGAACACTGAAGCTTTCTTT. The variable domain in full, completed from reference TRBV19 and TRBJ1-1, reads DGGITQSPKYLFRKEGQNVTLSCEQNLNHDAMYWYRQDPGQGLRLIYYSQIVNDFQKGDIAEGYSVSREKKESFPLTVTSAQKNPTAFYLCASRHQHRGAGLNTEAFFGQGTRLTVV.

A few counts support this clone. This sequence joins TRBV9 and TRBJ2-4, with 9 bases aligning to TRBD2. This CDR3 region has 13 residues. Per germline, CDR1 SGDLS and CDR2 YYNGEE. With V trimmed by 3 bases and J by 7 bases, 2 bases remained unmatched. This CDR3 is CASSDTSGNIQYF. DNA for the CDR3: TGTGCCAGCAGCGACACTAGCGGGAACATTCAGTACTTC.

The rearrangement links TRBV4-2 to TRBJ1-2; D remains ambiguous. V lost 0 bases to trimming and J lost 12 bases, with 29 bases between them. The V gene's germline CDR1 is LGHNA and CDR2 YNFKEQ. This CDR3 comprises 18 residues. CDR3 sequence: CASSQDLGQQPLPGSDTF. The CDR3 coding sequence is TGTGCCAGCAGCCAAGATCTAGGGCAGCAACCACTTCCTGGCTCGGACACCTTC.

The gene calls are TRBV6-2 or TRBV6-3 and TRBJ1-2, with D possibly being TRBD1 (5 bases). CDR3 length: 17 amino acids. V lost 5 bases and J 2 bases, leaving 21 bases between the germline ends. Germline V gives CDR1 MNHEY, CDR2 SVGEGT. The chain's CDR3 is CASSHRQNTNKNYGYTF. In nucleotides, the CDR3 is TGTGCCAGCAGTCACCGACAGAATACAAACAAAAACTATGGCTACACCTTC.

The chain links TRBV14 to TRBJ1-3; no clear D gene. This CDR3 is 13 amino acids long. Germline V gives CDR1 SGHDN, CDR2 FVKESK. Deletions cut 3 bases from V and 3 bases from J, with 6 bases between. The CDR3 sequence is CASSQEVGNTIYF. CDR3 nucleotide sequence: TGTGCCAGCAGCCAGGAGGTTGGAAACACCATATATTTT.

This rearrangement joins TRBV12-3 or TRBV12-4 to TRBJ2-1; tentative D call: TRBD2 (5 bases). The CDR3 runs to 13 residues. The V and J ends lost 1 base and 9 bases respectively, with 10 bases between them. The CDR3 loop reads CASSLGLAGEQFF. In DNA, the CDR3 is TGTGCCAGCAGTTTAGGCCTAGCTGGTGAGCAGTTCTTC.

This chain joins TRBV5-6 and TRBJ1-2, with 7 bases aligning to TRBD1. The germline CDR1 and CDR2 sequences are SGHDT and YYEEEE. The CDR3 extends over 15 amino acids. The junction had 6 bases not matched to a gene; V was cut back by 0 bases and J by 4 bases. The CDR3, as DNA: TGTGCCAGCAGCTTGGTGGTAGGGGGCTTCTATGGCTACACCTTC. Encoded protein: CASSLVVGGFYGYTF.

V gene TRBV19 combines with J gene TRBJ2-1; possible D gene TRBD1, 5 bases. The CDR3 covers 11 residues. Germline V gene lookup returns CDR1 LNHDA and CDR2 SQIVND (reference sequence). Trimming pared 6 bases from V and 9 bases from J, leaving 9 bases between. CDR3: CASRQGIEQFF. CDR3 coding DNA: TGTGCCAGTAGGCAGGGAATTGAGCAGTTCTTC.

This rearrangement joins TRBV2 to TRBJ2-1, with D possibly being TRBD2 (6 bases). V was pared by 6 bases and J by 5 bases, with 20 bases between. CDR3 length: 16 residues. Germline loops: CDR1 SNHLY, CDR2 FYNNEI. The CDR3: CASRGPGLGINNEQFF. In nucleotides, the CDR3 is TGTGCCAGCAGGGGACCGGGACTCGGGATTAACAATGAGCAGTTCTTC.

This clone was seen only once. This rearrangement joins TRBV19 to TRBJ1-4; possible D gene TRBD1, 5 bases. V was clipped by 3 bases and J by 6 bases, with 17 bases between them. Germline V gene lookup returns CDR1 LNHDA and CDR2 SQIVND (reference sequence). The CDR3 length is 16 residues. The CDR3 DNA sequence: TGTGCCAGTAGTATGGCCCCGGGACGGGGCTATGAAAAACTGTTTTTT. This codes for CASSMAPGRGYEKLFF.

As DNA, the CDR3 is TGTGCCAGCAGTTCTCCGTCGGGGAACTCCTACGAGCAGTACTTC. Translated, it gives CASSSPSGNSYEQYF. The V gene is TRBV27, the J gene TRBJ2-7, with a weak D call TRBD2 (5 bases). With 4 bases removed from V and 0 bases from J, the gap between germline ends came to 13 bases. Germline V gives CDR1 MNHEY, CDR2 SMNVEV (reference sequence). The CDR3 has 15 amino acids.

The V call is TRBV12-5, the J call TRBJ2-7; possibly TRBD1 for D (6 bases). Between the trimmed V and J ends, which lost 6 bases and 0 bases, there was a span of 9 bases. In germline, CDR1 is LGHNT, CDR2 FRNRAP. The CDR3 length is 13 residues. CDR3 residues: CASGGQSSYEQYF. CDR3 bases: TGTGCTAGTGGCGGACAGTCCTCCTACGAGCAGTACTTC.

The chain employs TRBV7-2 and TRBJ1-2; D is unresolved. Looked up from germline, CDR1 is SGHTA and CDR2 is FQGNSA. This CDR3 has 12 residues. V was clipped by 1 base and J by 6 bases, with 6 bases between them. CDR3 residues: CASSLERNGYTF. In DNA, the CDR3 is TGTGCCAGCAGCTTAGAACGAAATGGCTACACCTTC.

J is TRBJ1-5 and V is TRBV29-1; tentatively, D is TRBD1 (6 bases). The germline CDR1 and CDR2 sequences are SQVTM and ANQGSEA. V lost 3 bases to trimming and J lost 3 bases, with 9 bases between them. The CDR3 extends over 13 amino acids. The CDR3 is CSVETGLNQPQHF. The DNA of the CDR3 is TGCAGCGTTGAGACAGGACTCAATCAGCCCCAGCATTTT.

The V and J genes are TRBV5-1 and TRBJ2-3; 10 bases are shared with TRBD2. The CDR3 has 16 amino acids. Germline CDR1 SGHRS, CDR2 YFSETQ. V shed 1 base and J 2 bases; nucleotides not matched to a gene: 4. The CDR3 coding sequence is TGCGCCAGCAGCTTGAGCAGCGGGGGGGACACAGATACGCAGTATTTT. Protein: CASSLSSGGDTDTQYF.

This clone was observed a few times. This rearrangement joins TRBV15 to TRBJ2-3, with no clear D. In germline, CDR1 is LNHNV, CDR2 YYDKDF (reference sequence). This CDR3 has 12 residues. The V gene lost 0 bases and the J gene lost 6 bases, with 4 bases spanning the gap. The CDR3 region has the DNA TGTGCCACCAGCAGAGACTGGGATACGCAGTATTTT. This sequence encodes CATSRDWDTQYF. The full variable domain, its missing parts supplied by reference TRBV15 and TRBJ2-3, is DAMVIQNPRYQVTQFGKPVTLSCSQTLNHNVMYWYQQKSSQAPKLLFHYYDKDFNNEADTPDNFQSRRPNTSFCFLDIRSPGLGDTAMYLCATSRDWDTQYFGPGTRLTVL.

The rearrangement links TRBV19 to TRBJ1-6; no clear D gene. Trimming pared 8 bases from V and 7 bases from J, leaving 18 bases between. Germline CDR1 and CDR2: LNHDA and SQIVND (reference sequence). CDR3 size: 15 residues. The CDR3 reads CASHDQDRSNSPLHF. CDR3 sequence (DNA): TGTGCCAGTCACGACCAAGACCGTTCAAATTCACCCCTCCACTTT.